This T cell receptor (beta chain) originates from a study of CD8+ T cells in alopecia areata. The sequencing template was cDNA reverse transcribed from extracted RNA. This table comes from immunoSEQ multiplex PCR, and its TCRdb copy is limited to in-frame clones, with some not included. Counted here are 200,000 to 250,000 clones, approximately 65% occurring once; the ten biggest clones make up roughly 1.2%. V was clipped by 3 bases and J by 1 base; unmatched bases: 6. The germline CDR1 and CDR2 sequences are MDHEN and SYDVKM. The CDR3 length is 17 residues. Treatment: oral pan-JAK inhibitor, 5-10 mg twice daily.

The V gene is TRBV28, the J gene TRBJ2-2; 9 bases are shared with TRBD1. The clonotype originates from a human donor with alopecia areata. The specimen comprised CD4+ T cells sorted from blood, sampled between weeks 43 and 45, from a patient treated with tofacitinib. This chain's CDR3 is CASSFLGTGKNTGELFF. Written as DNA, the CDR3 is TGTGCCAGCAGTTTTTTGGGGACAGGGAAGAACACCGGGGAGCTGTTTTTT.